Listed below are T cell receptor beta chains from one sample, sequenced in a study of regulatory T cells in long-lasting Graves disease. TCRdb analysed the multiplex PCR reads with MiXCR anew, one entry per CDR3 protein. Here the sample spans a few hundred thousand distinct CDR3 sequences, 22% being singletons. This sample comprised peripheral blood mononuclear cells (PBMCs), obtained when the disease was refractory, from a patient treated with antithyroid drugs. The source is a female donor with Graves disease. CDR3s include the opening cysteine and the closing phenylalanine or tryptophan. The order of the fields is J gene, V gene, D gene, clone size, CDR3 DNA, CDR3 protein. The D gene is left open where the match is weak. Size tells how often a clone was seen (once, few, many) or the class of an expanded clone, and some rows leave it out.

j_gene: TRBJ2-4
v_gene: TRBV6-2/TRBV6-3
d_gene: -
abundance: few
CDR3nt: TGTGCCAGCAGCGATATAGCCAAAAACATTCAGTACTTC
CDR3aa: CASSDIAKNIQYF

j_gene: TRBJ1-6
v_gene: TRBV3-1
d_gene: -
abundance: few
CDR3nt: TGTGCCAGCAGCCAGACCAACGGGGATTCACCCCTCCACTTT
CDR3aa: CASSQTNGDSPLHF

j_gene: TRBJ2-2
v_gene: TRBV6-5
d_gene: -
abundance: many
CDR3nt: TGTGCCAGCAGTTACGGGGAGGCCGGGGAGCTGTTTTTT
CDR3aa: CASSYGEAGELFF

j_gene: TRBJ2-5
v_gene: TRBV10-3
d_gene: TRBD2
abundance: many
CDR3nt: TGTGCCATCAGTGACCGGCTAGCGGGAGCAGAGACCCAGTACTTC
CDR3aa: CAISDRLAGAETQYF

j_gene: TRBJ2-1
v_gene: TRBV27
d_gene: -
abundance: few
CDR3nt: TGTGCCAGCAGTTTTACGGGCAATGAGCAGTTCTTC
CDR3aa: CASSFTGNEQFF

j_gene: TRBJ1-1
v_gene: TRBV5-1
d_gene: -
abundance: few
CDR3nt: TGCGCCAGCAGCCCCCTGGGCAGTGAAGCTTTCTTT
CDR3aa: CASSPLGSEAFF

j_gene: TRBJ2-7
v_gene: TRBV20-1
d_gene: -
abundance: -
CDR3nt: TGCAGTGCTAGAGGGGTTAGCGGCCCCTACGAGCAGTACTTC
CDR3aa: CSARGVSGPYEQYF

j_gene: TRBJ2-7
v_gene: TRBV3-1
d_gene: TRBD2
abundance: -
CDR3nt: TGTGCCAGCAGCCAGGGGGGGTTCGACGAGCAGTACTTC
CDR3aa: CASSQGGFDEQYF

j_gene: TRBJ1-6
v_gene: TRBV27
d_gene: -
abundance: -
CDR3nt: TGTGCCAGCAGCCCTAACGACGGCTCACCCCTCCACTTT
CDR3aa: CASSPNDGSPLHF

j_gene: TRBJ2-7
v_gene: TRBV10-1
d_gene: -
abundance: -
CDR3nt: TGCGCCAGCTCGAGCGGACACTCCTACGAGCAGTACTTC
CDR3aa: CASSSGHSYEQYF

j_gene: TRBJ2-7
v_gene: TRBV3-1
d_gene: -
abundance: -
CDR3nt: TGTGCCAGCAGCCAGATGGCACTAAGCGGTTCCTACGAGCAGTACTTC
CDR3aa: CASSQMALSGSYEQYF

j_gene: TRBJ2-7
v_gene: TRBV6-9
d_gene: TRBD2
abundance: once
CDR3nt: TGTGCCAGCAGTTCGAGTCCAGCGGGAGTGGGCGAGCAGTACTTC
CDR3aa: CASSSSPAGVGEQYF

j_gene: TRBJ2-2
v_gene: TRBV19
d_gene: TRBD2
abundance: -
CDR3nt: TGTGCCAGTAGTAATCTAGCGGACGCGAACACCGGGGAGCTGTTTTTT
CDR3aa: CASSNLADANTGELFF

j_gene: TRBJ2-3
v_gene: TRBV6-2/TRBV6-3
d_gene: TRBD2
abundance: few
CDR3nt: TGTGCCAGCAGTAGGCCCCGCGAGGGACTAGCGGGAGCAGATACGCAGTATTTT
CDR3aa: CASSRPREGLAGADTQYF

j_gene: TRBJ2-7
v_gene: TRBV6-5
d_gene: TRBD2
abundance: few
CDR3nt: TGTGCCAGCAGTTACAAGCGGGAGTCGCACGAGCAGTACTTC
CDR3aa: CASSYKRESHEQYF